The 9 T cell receptor beta chains reported below all come from one sample, sequenced in a study of blood T cell repertoires in COVID-19. The repertoire was sequenced with immunoSEQ multiplex PCR; TCRdb's copy has only in-frame clones and lacks some. Of around 620,000 clones listed, 80% to 90% were seen once; the top ten hold roughly 0.25%. The sample was peripheral blood. These receptors were collected from a woman in her late teens or twenties with acute or convalescent COVID-19.

The chain employs TRBV5-6 and TRBJ1-5; the match to TRBD1 covers 8 bases. This CDR3 region has 14 residues. The germline CDR1 and CDR2 sequences are SGHDT and YYEEEE. The junction had 2 bases not matched to a gene; V was cut back by 4 bases and J by 2 bases. CDR3 DNA: TGTGCCAGCAGCACGACAGGGGGCAATCAGCCCCAGCATTTT. This gives the protein CASSTTGGNQPQHF.

The chain has TRBV6-6 and TRBJ1-2; TRBD1 might be the D (5 bases). The germline CDR1 and CDR2 sequences are MNHNY and SVGAGI (reference sequence). The V gene lost 5 bases and the J gene lost 3 bases, with 10 bases spanning the gap. The CDR3 has 13 residues. CDR3 residues: CASSPGGDYGYTF. The CDR3 DNA follows: TGTGCCAGCAGTCCGGGAGGGGACTATGGCTACACCTTC.

Here the CDR3 reads CASSRGQEGVYEQYF. The CDR3 DNA is TGTGCCAGCTCACGGGGACAGGAGGGGGTCTACGAGCAGTACTTC. The chain employs TRBV18 and TRBJ2-7, with 8 bases aligning to TRBD1. Looked up from germline, CDR1 is KGHSH and CDR2 is LQKENI. Trimming cost V 4 bases and J 3 bases; bases outside gene matches: 8. The CDR3 sequence is 15 residues long.

This chain connects TRBV10-3 to TRBJ1-1, with 8 positions matching TRBD1. The ends lost 6 bases at V and 10 bases at J; junction bases unmatched: 16. CDR1 is ENHRY and CDR2 is SYGVKD in the germline V gene. The CDR3 spans 15 residues. The CDR3 protein is CAIRDDRGTPSRAFF. Here the CDR3 DNA reads TGTGCCATCAGGGACGACAGGGGCACTCCATCCCGAGCTTTCTTT.

This clone was counted a few times. The J gene is TRBJ1-2, the V gene TRBV28; no reliable D call. CDR3 size: 16 residues. The germline CDR1 and CDR2 sequences are MDHEN and SYDVKM. V lost 6 bases to trimming and J lost 4 bases, with 21 bases between them. CDR3 amino acids: CASSWTVDGRSYGYTF. In nucleotides, the CDR3 is TGTGCCAGCAGCTGGACCGTCGATGGGAGAAGCTATGGCTACACCTTC.

The chain has TRBV6-5 and TRBJ1-2; TRBD1 agrees at 8 bases. From germline, CDR1 is MNHEY and CDR2 SVGAGI. Trimming cost V 2 bases and J 7 bases; bases outside gene matches: 9. The CDR3 length is 15 residues. The chain's CDR3 is CASSYSSRGRGGYTF. The CDR3 DNA reads TGTGCCAGCAGTTACAGTTCCAGGGGGCGAGGTGGCTACACCTTC.

The rearrangement uses TRBV2 and TRBJ2-5; TRBD2 might be the D (7 bases). V lost 9 bases to trimming and J lost 2 bases, with 10 bases between them. Germline CDR1 and CDR2: SNHLY and FYNNEI. This CDR3 is built from 12 residues. CDR3 sequence (DNA): TGTGCCAGACAGGGACTACAAGAGACCCAGTACTTC. It is translated as CARQGLQETQYF.

In its sample, this clone was seen a few times. The chain carries TRBV5-5 and TRBJ2-2; D remains ambiguous. Germline-derived CDR1 and CDR2 are SGHKS and YYEKEE (reference sequence). The CDR3 covers 14 residues. Trimming took 5 bases from V and 1 from J, leaving 9 bases between them. The CDR3 region is CASSSSGNTGELFF. The CDR3 DNA sequence: TGTGCCAGCAGTTCCTCAGGGAACACCGGGGAGCTGTTTTTT.

The chain links TRBV2 to TRBJ2-1; TRBD1 aligns across 10 bases. The length of the CDR3 is 14 residues. CDR1 is SNHLY, CDR2 FYNNEI, per germline. J gave up 9 bases and V 8 bases, and 10 bases lay outside the gene matches. CDR3 DNA sequence: TGTGCCAGCGGCCGGGACAGGGGAAGCGGTGAGCAGTTCTTC. It is translated as CASGRDRGSGEQFF.